This note documents a single TCR beta chain sequence. Antigen: not known. These data come from a study of identical twins. TCRdb ran MiXCR on the 5' RACE reads and lists one entry per CDR3 protein. The sample has 450,000 to 650,000 distinct CDR3 sequences; more than 9% are singletons. Every donor was a healthy Caucasian. Trimming left V 5 bases short and J 8 bases short, with 18 bases between. CDR1 is ENHRY and CDR2 is SYGVKD in the germline V gene. This CDR3 contains 14 residues. Findings and caveats of the study: It was out-of-frame TCR alpha sharing in monozygotic twins that models underestimated. Out-of-frame alpha sequences shared between twins exhibited an excess of low generation probability. While abundant cord blood beta clonotypes carried fewer insertions, memory repertoires showed no such pattern.

The sample was also linked to a second study, of yellow fever vaccine responses in identical twins.

The clonotype was recovered from a woman under 30 in good health. V and J are TRBV10-3 and TRBJ1-2; the D is unclear. Sequencing was carried out using PBMCs. This CDR3 is CAISPEGGYRGYTF. The CDR3 nucleotides read TGTGCCATCAGTCCGGAAGGAGGGTATCGGGGCTACACCTTC.